These 19 T cell receptor beta chains were sequenced from one sample in a study of regulatory T cells in long-lasting Graves disease. Building of the TCR beta libraries involved iRepertoire HTBI primers and Arm-PCR of CDR3 regions. TCRdb re-called the multiplex PCR reads through MiXCR, storing one row per CDR3 protein. The table records 420,000 or so distinct CDR3 sequences, around 22% of them present only once. Time point indicated: persistent/refractory GD, antithyroid drugs over 5 years with positive TRAb. With RNA extracted from PBMCs as input, the TCR library was made. The starting material was peripheral blood mononuclear cells (PBMCs), obtained when the disease was refractory, from a patient treated with antithyroid drugs. The receptors shown here come from a female donor with Graves disease.

This clonotype has a count of ten or more. This chain links TRBV30 with TRBJ1-2; the D gene is possibly TRBD1 (5 bases). The CDR3 length is 15 residues. V gave up 6 bases and J gave up 7 bases, with 24 bases separating them. The germline V gene encodes CDR1 GTSNPN and CDR2 SVGIG (reference sequence). The CDR3 nucleotides read TGTGCCTGCTTCCCGGCCCCGGAAGGGGATAGTGGCTACACCTTC. Residues: CACFPAPEGDSGYTF.

Worth noting for this clonotype: With a much larger clone just one base away, this may be a read error. The chain couples TRBV12-3 or TRBV12-4 to TRBJ2-6, with 7 bases lining up with TRBD1. The length of the CDR3 is 18 residues. CDR3 nucleotides: TGTGCCAGCAGCCCAAGACAGGGTTTTTCCTCTGGGGCCTACGTCCTGACTTTC. The encoded protein is CASSPRQGFSSGAYVLTF.

The table lists this clonotype with many counts. V gene TRBV2 combines with J gene TRBJ2-2, with 7 bases aligning to TRBD1. CDR1 and CDR2 (germline): SNHLY, FYNNEI. The length of the CDR3 is 16 residues. V lost 5 bases and J lost 0; bases outside the gene matches: 6. Here the CDR3 reads CASSSRQGPNTGELFF. CDR3 coding DNA: TGTGCCAGCAGTTCCCGACAGGGACCGAACACCGGGGAGCTGTTTTTT.

Only a few counts were recorded for this clonotype. This may arise from a read error, as a much more abundant clone is one base away. The CDR3 loop reads CASSSPGGVDTF. CDR3 DNA: TGTGCCAGCAGTTCCCCGGGGGGTGTAGACACCTTC. The chain joins TRBV12-3 or TRBV12-4 to TRBJ1-2, with TRBD1 as a possible D gene (5 bases). V was cut by 4 bases and J by 12 bases, with 15 bases left in between. CDR3 length: 12 amino acids.

This clonotype was observed many times. Here the CDR3 reads CASSLYGSDGQYF. The CDR3 region has the DNA TGTGCCAGCAGCTTATACGGTTCGGATGGGCAGTACTTC. The rearrangement joins TRBV11-2 to TRBJ2-7; the D is unclear. This CDR3 region has 13 residues. Germline V gene lookup returns CDR1 SGHAT and CDR2 FQNNGV. The V end lost 2 bases, the J end lost 9 bases, and 14 bases lay between the germline ends. Combining the CDR3 with reference TRBV11-2 and TRBJ2-7 gives the whole variable domain EAGVAQSPRYKIIEKRQSVAFWCNPISGHATLYWYQQILGQGPKLLIQFQNNGVVDDSQLPKDRFSAERLKGVDSTLKIQPAKLEDSAVYLCASSLYGSDGQYFGPGTRLTVT.

The chain carries TRBV11-2 and TRBJ2-2; 8 nucleotides agree with TRBD2. The trim removed 4 bases at V and 4 bases at J, leaving 8 bases unmatched. The CDR3 loop spans 16 amino acids. CDR1 is SGHAT, CDR2 FQNNGV, per germline. The CDR3 nucleotides read TGTGCCAGCAGCTATAGGAGCGGGGGCAGCACCGGGGAGCTGTTTTTT. This gives the protein CASSYRSGGSTGELFF.

This clonotype was observed a handful of times. The rearrangement joins TRBV7-9 to TRBJ1-2; D call uncertain. V gave up 3 bases and J gave up 2 bases, with 10 bases separating them. This CDR3 is 14 amino acids long. The germline V gene has CDR1 SEHNR and CDR2 FQNEAQ (reference sequence). CDR3 loop: CASSLGGLNYGYTF. CDR3 bases: TGTGCCAGCAGCTTGGGCGGGTTGAACTATGGCTACACCTTC.

Worth noting for this clonotype: This could be a read error, since a much larger clone is one nucleotide away. This sequence joins TRBV18 and TRBJ2-5, with D perhaps matching TRBD2 (5 bases). Germline loops: CDR1 KGHSH, CDR2 LQKENI. The V end lost 3 bases, the J end lost 5 bases, and 10 bases lay between the germline ends. The CDR3 length is 13 residues. CDR3 sequence: CASSPGVMETQYF. As DNA, the CDR3 is TGTGCCAGCTCACCGGGAGTTATGGAGACCCAGTACTTC. The entire variable domain, with the rest obtained from reference TRBV18 and TRBJ2-5, is as follows: NAGVMQNPRHLVRRRGQEARLRCSPMKGHSHVYWYRQLPEEGLKFMVYLQKENIIDESGMPKERFSAEFPKEGPSILRIQQVVRGDSAAYFCASSPGVMETQYFGPGTRLLVL.

The chain joins TRBV7-9 to TRBJ2-7; no clear D. The CDR3 contains 13 residues. Germline values: CDR1 SEHNR, CDR2 FQNEAQ (reference sequence). The V gene lost 5 bases and the J gene lost 4 bases, with 12 bases spanning the gap. The CDR3 DNA sequence: TGTGCCAGCAGCCCCAGTTATTTTTACGAGCAGTACTTC. Residues: CASSPSYFYEQYF.

This clonotype occurred many times. The rearrangement uses TRBV2 and TRBJ1-2; TRBD1 is a possible D gene (5 bases). Germline CDR1 is SNHLY and CDR2 is FYNNEI. The ends were cut back, 6 bases at V and 6 bases at J, with 14 bases in the middle. This CDR3 has 13 amino acids. This CDR3 is CASSDSGSNGYTF. DNA for the CDR3: TGTGCCAGCAGCGACTCAGGGTCCAATGGCTACACCTTC.

This clonotype was recorded a few times. The rearrangement joins TRBV6-1 to TRBJ2-5; D is uncertain. The CDR3 is 13 amino acids. Deletions cut 8 bases from V and 0 bases from J, with 10 bases between. Germline V gives CDR1 MNHNS, CDR2 SASEGT. CDR3: CASYKDDQETQYF. CDR3 in DNA: TGTGCCAGCTATAAAGACGACCAAGAGACCCAGTACTTC.

This clonotype was counted at least ten times. The genes are TRBV28 and TRBJ1-2; tentative D call: TRBD1 (6 bases). Germline V gives CDR1 MDHEN, CDR2 SYDVKM. V was trimmed by 9 bases and J by 4 bases, leaving 18 bases between them. This CDR3 spans 14 amino acids. The CDR3 coding sequence is TGTGCCAGTACGACCATGGGGGGCGGCTATGGCTACACCTTC. Protein product: CASTTMGGGYGYTF.

This clonotype came up many times. The chain recombines TRBV12-3 or TRBV12-4 with TRBJ2-3, with 7 bases matching TRBD2. This CDR3 has 16 amino acids. V lost 2 bases to trimming and J lost 3 bases; unmatched junction nucleotides: 8. CDR3 sequence reads: CASSLMAGESTDTQYF. DNA for the CDR3: TGTGCCAGCAGTTTAATGGCGGGAGAATCGACAGATACGCAGTATTTT.

V is TRBV5-1 and J is TRBJ1-4; D remains unclear. The V end lost 0 bases, the J end lost 16 bases, and 19 bases lay between the germline ends. The V gene's germline CDR1 is SGHRS and CDR2 YFSETQ. CDR3 length equals 14 residues. CDR3 region: CASSLDGPGKTSFF. DNA of the CDR3: TGCGCCAGCAGCTTGGACGGACCTGGTAAAACGTCGTTTTTT.

Comment on this clonotype: This may be a read error, as it is one base from a much larger clone. V is TRBV6-1 and J is TRBJ2-5, with 7 bases that match TRBD1. Germline-derived CDR1 and CDR2 are MNHNS and SASEGT. The CDR3 totals 14 residues. CDR3 loop: CAGRSGLQGETQYF. CDR3 bases: TGTGCCGGCAGGTCTGGTTTACAGGGGGAGACCCAGTACTTC.

As concerns this clonotype: A read error is the likely source, as a far larger clone sits one nucleotide away. The genes are TRBV7-9 and TRBJ2-2, with D perhaps matching TRBD2 (6 bases). Per the germline V gene, CDR1 is SEHNR and CDR2 is FQNEAQ (reference sequence). There are 16 residues in the CDR3. The V end was cut by 6 bases, the J end by 4 bases, with 18 bases between. CDR3 region: CASSGPGTGLTGELFF. The CDR3 bases are TGTGCCAGCAGTGGACCCGGGACTGGGCTCACCGGGGAGCTGTTTTTT.

This clonotype was recorded once. The chain recombines TRBV7-9 with TRBJ2-7; weak D call: TRBD1 (6 bases). CDR1 SEHNR and CDR2 FQNEAQ come from the germline V gene (reference sequence). Trimming took off 3 bases at V and 6 bases at J, with 18 bases between the two ends. The CDR3 runs to 15 residues. The CDR3, as DNA: TGTGCCAGCAGCTTTCCGGCAGGGGTGAATTCCGAGCAGTACTTC. Its protein is CASSFPAGVNSEQYF. Based on the CDR3 plus reference TRBV7-9 and TRBJ2-7, the full variable domain is DTGVSQNPRHKITKRGQNVTFRCDPISEHNRLYWYRQTLGQGPEFLTYFQNEAQLEKSRLLSDRFSAERPKGSFSTLEIQRTEQGDSAMYLCASSFPAGVNSEQYFGPGTRLTVT.

This clonotype has a single count. A much larger clone differs by one base, so this may be a read error. V usage is TRBV2 and J usage is TRBJ1-1; D is uncertain. Per germline, CDR1 SNHLY and CDR2 FYNNEI. The CDR3 length is 13 residues. CDR3 in DNA: TGTTCCAGCAGTGAATGGAGTGGTAATGAAGCTTTCTTT. Amino acid sequence: CSSSEWSGNEAFF. The full variable domain, with the rest looked up from reference TRBV2 and TRBJ1-1, is EPEVTQTPSHQVTQMGQEVILRCVPISNHLYFYWYRQILGQKVEFLVSFYNNEISEKSEIFDDQFSVERPDGSNFTLKIRSTKLEDSAMYFCSSSEWSGNEAFFGQGTRLTVV.

This clonotype occurred a few times. The CDR3 coding sequence is TGTGCCTGGAGTCCAGACACCTATGGCTACACCTTC. The encoded protein is CAWSPDTYGYTF. The rearrangement uses TRBV30 and TRBJ1-2; no definite D call. This CDR3 comprises 12 residues. The V and J ends lost 2 bases and 4 bases respectively, with 8 bases between them. Germline CDR1 is GTSNPN and CDR2 is SVGIG (reference sequence).